This T cell receptor (beta chain) is drawn from a study of cytomegalovirus exposure and HLA in healthy donors. Study-level points and caveats: Researchers reported that a few CMV-associated chains were confirmed in vitro as CMV antigen-specific. The investigators catalogued 150 to 200 TCR beta chains as cytomegalovirus-associated.

Data came from immunoSEQ multiplex PCR; TCRdb stores just in-frame clones and leaves some out. The data show tens of thousands of clones, with 96% seen just once and 4.5% held by the top ten. The V gene's germline CDR1 is SEHNR and CDR2 FQNEAQ (reference sequence). This CDR3 contains 14 residues. As regards this clone: Its antigen is still unknown. At one end, the junction sequence differs from germline, possibly due to a read error.

The sequencing sample was made of PBMCs. The TCR comes from a woman under 30 in good health and CMV-seropositive. The V gene is TRBV7-9, the J gene TRBJ2-6; 8 bases map to TRBD2. As DNA, the CDR3 is TGTGCCAGCAGCTTAGACGGGGGGGTCAACGTCCTGACTTTC. Amino acids: CASSLDGGVNVLTF.